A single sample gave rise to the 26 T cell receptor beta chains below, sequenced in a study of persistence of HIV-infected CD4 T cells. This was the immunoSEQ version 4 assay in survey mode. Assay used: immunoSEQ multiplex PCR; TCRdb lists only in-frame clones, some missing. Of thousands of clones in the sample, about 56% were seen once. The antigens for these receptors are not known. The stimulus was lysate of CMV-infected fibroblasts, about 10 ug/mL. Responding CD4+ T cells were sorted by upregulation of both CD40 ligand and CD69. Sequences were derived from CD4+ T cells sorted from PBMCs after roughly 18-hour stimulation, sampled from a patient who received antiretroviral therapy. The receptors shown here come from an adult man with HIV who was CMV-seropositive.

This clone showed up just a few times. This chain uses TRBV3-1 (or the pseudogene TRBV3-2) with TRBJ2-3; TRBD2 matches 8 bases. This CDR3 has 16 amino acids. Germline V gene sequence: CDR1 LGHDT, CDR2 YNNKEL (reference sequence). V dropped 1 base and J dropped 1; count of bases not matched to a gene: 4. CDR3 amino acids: CASSQGSGSRTDTQYF. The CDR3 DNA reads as TGTGCCAGCAGCCAAGGGAGCGGGAGTCGCACAGATACGCAGTATTTT.

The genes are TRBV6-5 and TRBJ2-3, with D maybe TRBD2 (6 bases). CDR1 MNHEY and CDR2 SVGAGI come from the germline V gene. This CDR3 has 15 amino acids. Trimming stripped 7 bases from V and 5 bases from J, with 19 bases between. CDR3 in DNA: TGTGCCAGCACCCAAGGCGGAGGGGCGAAAGATACGCAGTATTTT. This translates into CASTQGGGAKDTQYF.

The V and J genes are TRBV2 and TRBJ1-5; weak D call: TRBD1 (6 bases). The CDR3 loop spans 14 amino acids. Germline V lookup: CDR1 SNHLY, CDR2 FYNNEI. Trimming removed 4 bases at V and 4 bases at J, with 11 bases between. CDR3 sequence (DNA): TGTGCCAGCAGTGTGTACAGGGAGAATCAGCCCCAGCATTTT. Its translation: CASSVYRENQPQHF.

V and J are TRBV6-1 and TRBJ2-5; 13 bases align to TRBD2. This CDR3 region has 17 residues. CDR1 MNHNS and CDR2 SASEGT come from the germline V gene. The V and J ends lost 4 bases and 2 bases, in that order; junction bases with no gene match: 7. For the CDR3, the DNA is TGTGCCAGCAGTGCCCGCCTGACTAGCGGGGGGCAAGAGACCCAGTACTTC. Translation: CASSARLTSGGQETQYF.

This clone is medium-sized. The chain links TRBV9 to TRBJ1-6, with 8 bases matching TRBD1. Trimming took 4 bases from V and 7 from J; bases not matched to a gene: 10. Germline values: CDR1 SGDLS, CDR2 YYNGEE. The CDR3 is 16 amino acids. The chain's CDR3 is CASSHSPGGFNSPLHF. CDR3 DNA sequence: TGTGCCAGCAGCCATAGTCCAGGGGGCTTCAATTCACCCCTCCACTTT.

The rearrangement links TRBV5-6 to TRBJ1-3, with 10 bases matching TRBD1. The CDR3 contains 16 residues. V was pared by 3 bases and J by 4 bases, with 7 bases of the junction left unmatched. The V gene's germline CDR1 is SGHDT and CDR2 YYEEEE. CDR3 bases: TGTGCCAGCAGCTCGACAGGGGGCTTAAACGGAAACACCATATATTTT. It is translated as CASSSTGGLNGNTIYF.

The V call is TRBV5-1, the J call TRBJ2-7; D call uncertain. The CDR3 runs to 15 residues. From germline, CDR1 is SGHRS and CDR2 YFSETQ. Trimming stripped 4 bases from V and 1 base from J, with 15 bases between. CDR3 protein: CASSPASGFSYEQYF. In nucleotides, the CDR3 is TGCGCCAGCAGCCCTGCCTCCGGTTTTTCCTACGAGCAGTACTTC.

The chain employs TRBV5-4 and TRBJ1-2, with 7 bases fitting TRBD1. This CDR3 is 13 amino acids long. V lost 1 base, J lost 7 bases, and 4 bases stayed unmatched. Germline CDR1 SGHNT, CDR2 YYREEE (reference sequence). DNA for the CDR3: TGTGCCAGCAGCTTGAAGGGGGCGGTTGGCTACACCTTC. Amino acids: CASSLKGAVGYTF. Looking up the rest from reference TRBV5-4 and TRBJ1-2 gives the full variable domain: ETGVTQSPTHLIKTRGQQVTLRCSSQSGHNTVSWYQQALGQGPQFIFQYYREEENGRGNFPPRFSGLQFPNYSSELNVNALELDDSALYLCASSLKGAVGYTFGSGTRLTVV.

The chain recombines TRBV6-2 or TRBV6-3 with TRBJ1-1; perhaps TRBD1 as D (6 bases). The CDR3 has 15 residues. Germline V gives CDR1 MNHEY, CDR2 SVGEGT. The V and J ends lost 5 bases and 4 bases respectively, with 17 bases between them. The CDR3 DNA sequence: TGTGCCAGCAGTCCCAGCGGGGGCGGGGGCACTGAAGCTTTCTTT. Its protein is CASSPSGGGGTEAFF.

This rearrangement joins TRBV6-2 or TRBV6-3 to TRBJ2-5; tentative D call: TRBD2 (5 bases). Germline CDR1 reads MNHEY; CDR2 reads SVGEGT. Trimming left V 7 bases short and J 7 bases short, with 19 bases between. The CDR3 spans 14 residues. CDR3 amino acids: CASTPGVGLGTQYF. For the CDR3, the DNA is TGTGCCAGCACCCCCGGGGTTGGTTTGGGGACCCAGTACTTC.

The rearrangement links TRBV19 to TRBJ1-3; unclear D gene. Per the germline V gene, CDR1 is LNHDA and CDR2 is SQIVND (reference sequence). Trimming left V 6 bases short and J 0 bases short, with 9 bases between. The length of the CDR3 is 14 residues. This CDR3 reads CASRTVSSGNTIYF. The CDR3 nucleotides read TGTGCCAGTAGGACTGTGAGCTCTGGAAACACCATATATTTT.

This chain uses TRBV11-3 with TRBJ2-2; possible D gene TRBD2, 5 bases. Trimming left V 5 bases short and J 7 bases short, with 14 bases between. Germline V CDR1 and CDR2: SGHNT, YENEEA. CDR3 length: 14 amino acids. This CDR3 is CASSTGLVDGELFF. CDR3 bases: TGTGCCAGCAGCACCGGACTGGTAGACGGGGAGCTGTTTTTT.

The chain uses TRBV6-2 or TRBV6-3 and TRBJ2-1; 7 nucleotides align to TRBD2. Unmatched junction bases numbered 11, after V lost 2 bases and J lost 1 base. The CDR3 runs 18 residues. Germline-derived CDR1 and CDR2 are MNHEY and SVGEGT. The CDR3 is CASSYGIGRGRSYNEQFF. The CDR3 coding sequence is TGTGCCAGCAGTTACGGGATTGGGAGGGGTAGGTCCTACAATGAGCAGTTCTTC.

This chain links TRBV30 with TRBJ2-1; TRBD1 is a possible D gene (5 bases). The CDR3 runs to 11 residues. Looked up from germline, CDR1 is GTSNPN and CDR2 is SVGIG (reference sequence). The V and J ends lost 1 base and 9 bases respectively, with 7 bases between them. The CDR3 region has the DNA TGTGCCTGGAGTGGACAGCTTGAGCAGTTCTTC. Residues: CAWSGQLEQFF.

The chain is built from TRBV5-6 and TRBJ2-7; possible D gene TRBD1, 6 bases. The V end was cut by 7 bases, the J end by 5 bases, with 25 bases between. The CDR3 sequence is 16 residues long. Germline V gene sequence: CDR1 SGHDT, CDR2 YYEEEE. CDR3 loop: CASVGQGGAASHEQYF. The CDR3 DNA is TGTGCCAGCGTAGGACAAGGGGGTGCAGCAAGTCACGAGCAGTACTTC.

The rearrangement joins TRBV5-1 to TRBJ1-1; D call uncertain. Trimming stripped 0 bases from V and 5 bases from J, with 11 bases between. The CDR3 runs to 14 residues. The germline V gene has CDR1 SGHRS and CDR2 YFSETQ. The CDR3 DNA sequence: TGCGCCAGCAGCTTGGGTCTGGCCAGAACTGAAGCTTTCTTT. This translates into CASSLGLARTEAFF.

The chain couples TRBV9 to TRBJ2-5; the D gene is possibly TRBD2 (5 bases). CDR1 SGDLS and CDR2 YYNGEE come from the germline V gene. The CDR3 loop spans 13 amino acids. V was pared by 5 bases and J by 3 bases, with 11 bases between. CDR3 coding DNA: TGTGCCAGCAGTTTAGGGCGGGAAGAGACCCAGTACTTC. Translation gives CASSLGREETQYF.

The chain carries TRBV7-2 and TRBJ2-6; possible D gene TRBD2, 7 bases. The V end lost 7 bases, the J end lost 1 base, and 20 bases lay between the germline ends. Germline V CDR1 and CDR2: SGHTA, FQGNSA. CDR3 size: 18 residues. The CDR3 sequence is CASTRWWGGLSGANVLTF. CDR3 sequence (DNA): TGTGCCAGCACCCGGTGGTGGGGGGGGCTGTCTGGGGCCAACGTCCTGACTTTC.

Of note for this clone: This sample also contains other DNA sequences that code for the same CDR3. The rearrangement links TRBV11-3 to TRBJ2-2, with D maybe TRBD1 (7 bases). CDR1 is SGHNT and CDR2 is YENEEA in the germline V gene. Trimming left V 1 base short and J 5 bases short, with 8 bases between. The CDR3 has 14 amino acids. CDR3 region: CASSLAGGTGELFF. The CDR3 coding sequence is TGTGCCAGCAGCTTAGCAGGGGGGACCGGGGAGCTGTTTTTT.

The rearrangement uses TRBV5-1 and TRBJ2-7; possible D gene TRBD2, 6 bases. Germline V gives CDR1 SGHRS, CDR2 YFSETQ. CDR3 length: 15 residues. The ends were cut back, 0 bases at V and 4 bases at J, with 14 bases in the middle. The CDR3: CASSLVEGQGYEQYF. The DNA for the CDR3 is TGCGCCAGCAGCTTGGTGGAGGGGCAAGGTTACGAGCAGTACTTC.

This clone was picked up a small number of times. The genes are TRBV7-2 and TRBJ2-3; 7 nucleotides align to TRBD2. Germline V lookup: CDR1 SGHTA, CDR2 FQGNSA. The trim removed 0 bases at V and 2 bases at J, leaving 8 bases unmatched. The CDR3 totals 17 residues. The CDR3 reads CASSLAIQRDPTDTQYF. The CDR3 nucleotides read TGTGCCAGCAGCTTAGCGATCCAGCGGGATCCCACAGATACGCAGTATTTT.

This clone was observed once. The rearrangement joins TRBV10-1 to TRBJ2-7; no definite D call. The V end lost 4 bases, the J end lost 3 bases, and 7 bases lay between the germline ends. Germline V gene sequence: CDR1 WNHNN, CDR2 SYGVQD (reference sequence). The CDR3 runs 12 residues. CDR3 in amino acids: CASSVGSYEQYF. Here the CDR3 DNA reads TGCGCCAGCAGTGTCGGCAGCTACGAGCAGTACTTC.

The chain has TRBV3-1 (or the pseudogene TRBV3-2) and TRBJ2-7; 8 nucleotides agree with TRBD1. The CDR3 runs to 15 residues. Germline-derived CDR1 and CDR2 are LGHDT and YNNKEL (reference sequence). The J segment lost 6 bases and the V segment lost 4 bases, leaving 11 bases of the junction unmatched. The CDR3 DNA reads TGTGCCAGCAGCCTGCGGACAGGGAAGGGTGGCGAGCAGTACTTC. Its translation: CASSLRTGKGGEQYF.

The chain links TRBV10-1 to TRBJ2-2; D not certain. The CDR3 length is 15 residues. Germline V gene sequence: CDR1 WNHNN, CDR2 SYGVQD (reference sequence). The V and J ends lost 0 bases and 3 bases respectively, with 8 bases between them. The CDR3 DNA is TGCGCCAGCAGTGAGTCGTCTGGATACACCGGGGAGCTGTTTTTT. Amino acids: CASSESSGYTGELFF.

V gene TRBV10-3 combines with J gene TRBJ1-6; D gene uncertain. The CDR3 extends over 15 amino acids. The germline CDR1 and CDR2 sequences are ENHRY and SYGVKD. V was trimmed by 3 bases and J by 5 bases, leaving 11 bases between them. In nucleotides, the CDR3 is TGTGCCATCAGTGAAACGACGCCTCATAATTCACCCCTCCACTTT. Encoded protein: CAISETTPHNSPLHF.

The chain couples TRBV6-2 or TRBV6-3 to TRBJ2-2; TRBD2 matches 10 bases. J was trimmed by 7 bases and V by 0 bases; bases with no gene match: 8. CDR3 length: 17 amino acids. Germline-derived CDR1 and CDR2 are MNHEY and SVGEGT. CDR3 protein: CASSYSMASGSSGELFF. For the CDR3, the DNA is TGTGCCAGCAGTTACTCGATGGCTAGCGGGAGCAGCGGGGAGCTGTTTTTT.